The 15 T cell receptor beta chains in this list originate from one sample, sequenced in a study of T cell changes during pregnancy in multiple sclerosis. The repertoire was sequenced with immunoSEQ multiplex PCR; TCRdb's copy has only in-frame clones and lacks some. The sample includes roughly 64,000 clones, 90% of them seen just once. The sample consisted of peripheral blood, taken in the third trimester of pregnancy. The origin of the receptors is a female donor in good health, enrolled as a control in a pregnancy study.

The chain recombines TRBV27 with TRBJ2-4, with TRBD1 identical over 7 bases. CDR1 and CDR2 (germline): MNHEY, SMNVEV (reference sequence). The trim removed 2 bases at V and 1 base at J, leaving 14 bases unmatched. The CDR3 covers 19 residues. This CDR3 reads CASSLPRDSGVLAKNIQYF. The CDR3 DNA is TGTGCCAGCAGTTTACCCCGGGACAGTGGAGTTTTGGCCAAAAACATTCAGTACTTC.

About this clone itself: Other DNA variants within this sample encode the same CDR3. The genes are TRBV30 and TRBJ1-4; no clear D. This CDR3 contains 10 residues. Germline V gene sequence: CDR1 GTSNPN, CDR2 SVGIG (reference sequence). V lost 4 bases and J lost 8, with 5 bases in between. The CDR3, as DNA: TGTGCCTGGAAGAGGGAAAAACTGTTTTTT. Encoded protein: CAWKREKLFF.

The chain joins TRBV18 to TRBJ1-1; TRBD1 agrees at 7 bases. The V segment lost 3 bases and the J segment 7 bases; nucleotides outside the gene matches: 8. CDR1 is KGHSH and CDR2 is LQKENI in the germline V gene. The CDR3 runs 14 residues. Here the CDR3 reads CASSPTGARGEAFF. The CDR3 DNA follows: TGTGCCAGCTCACCTACAGGGGCGCGGGGTGAAGCTTTCTTT. Based on the CDR3 plus reference TRBV18 and TRBJ1-1, the full variable domain is NAGVMQNPRHLVRRRGQEARLRCSPMKGHSHVYWYRQLPEEGLKFMVYLQKENIIDESGMPKERFSAEFPKEGPSILRIQQVVRGDSAAYFCASSPTGARGEAFFGQGTRLTVV.

This rearrangement joins TRBV18 to TRBJ1-3; D gene unclear. Between the trimmed V and J ends, which lost 2 bases and 4 bases, there was a span of 9 bases. This CDR3 is built from 14 residues. The germline gives CDR1 KGHSH, CDR2 LQKENI. This CDR3 reads CASSPGAAGNTIYF. In DNA, the CDR3 is TGTGCCAGCTCACCAGGAGCCGCAGGAAACACCATATATTTT.

The chain couples TRBV2 to TRBJ1-4; possible D gene TRBD1, 5 bases. The CDR3 contains 16 residues. Trimming cost V 6 bases and J 14 bases, with 28 bases left between them. Germline V CDR1 and CDR2: SNHLY, FYNNEI. The CDR3 nucleotides read TGTGCCAGCAGGAGGGAGATTATGGGGGGAATGAAAAGTCTGTTTTTT. Its translation: CASRREIMGGMKSLFF.

The J gene is TRBJ2-1, the V gene TRBV27, with 12 bases fitting TRBD2. Germline V gene sequence: CDR1 MNHEY, CDR2 SMNVEV (reference sequence). CDR3 length: 14 amino acids. J was trimmed by 7 bases and V by 6 bases; bases with no gene match: 4. CDR3 bases: TGTGCCAGCAGGACTAGCGGGAGTAGGAATGAGCAGTTCTTC. This codes for CASRTSGSRNEQFF.

The CDR3, as DNA: TGTGCCTGGTCCCGCCGCAACGTAGCTACCCGATCTGAGACCCAGTACTTC. This gives the protein CAWSRRNVATRSETQYF. V and J are TRBV30 and TRBJ2-5, with D unclear. CDR1 and CDR2 (germline): GTSNPN, SVGIG (reference sequence). With 5 bases removed from V and 5 bases from J, the gap between germline ends came to 27 bases. The CDR3 runs to 17 residues.

The chain is built from TRBV5-4 and TRBJ2-1; 10 nucleotides agree with TRBD2. The CDR3 length is 15 residues. V trimming: 3 bases; J trimming: 8 bases; junction bases outside the gene matches: 8. From germline, CDR1 is SGHNT and CDR2 YYREEE (reference sequence). The CDR3 DNA sequence: TGTGCCAGCAGCTCCCTAGCGGGAGCAGGGTATGAGCAGTTCTTC. Its translation is CASSSLAGAGYEQFF.

The chain links TRBV2 to TRBJ2-4, with D possibly matching TRBD1 (5 bases). The CDR3 is 16 amino acids. In germline, CDR1 is SNHLY, CDR2 FYNNEI. The V gene lost 2 bases and the J gene lost 2 bases, with 13 bases spanning the gap. CDR3 residues: CASSESRAGSKNIQYF. The CDR3 DNA sequence: TGTGCCAGCAGTGAAAGCAGGGCCGGGTCCAAAAACATTCAGTACTTC.

The V and J genes are TRBV5-4 and TRBJ1-3; perhaps TRBD1 as D (6 bases). Per the germline V gene, CDR1 is SGHNT and CDR2 is YYREEE (reference sequence). V gave up 2 bases and J gave up 4 bases, with 16 bases separating them. This CDR3 contains 16 residues. The CDR3 sequence: CASSFRKQGTGNTIYF. In DNA form, the CDR3 reads TGTGCCAGCAGCTTCCGCAAACAGGGTACCGGAAACACCATATATTTT.

This chain links TRBV18 with TRBJ1-1; perhaps TRBD1 as D (6 bases). This CDR3 has 14 amino acids. Germline-derived CDR1 and CDR2 are KGHSH and LQKENI. Trimming stripped 3 bases from V and 8 bases from J, with 16 bases between. The CDR3 DNA reads as TGTGCCAGCTCACCCCCTGGGGGCCCCCCCGAAGCTTTCTTT. This encodes CASSPPGGPPEAFF. Full variable domain (remainder filled in from reference TRBV18 and TRBJ1-1): NAGVMQNPRHLVRRRGQEARLRCSPMKGHSHVYWYRQLPEEGLKFMVYLQKENIIDESGMPKERFSAEFPKEGPSILRIQQVVRGDSAAYFCASSPPGGPPEAFFGQGTRLTVV.

The chain links TRBV18 to TRBJ1-4, with D uncertain. This CDR3 spans 13 amino acids. Trimming took off 8 bases at V and 5 bases at J, with 12 bases between the two ends. Germline lookup yields CDR1 KGHSH and CDR2 LQKENI. The CDR3 nucleotides are TGTGCCAGCGCACGGGCGGGGAATGAAAAACTGTTTTTT. Translated, it gives CASARAGNEKLFF.

The chain combines TRBV19 with TRBJ2-7; 7 bases agree with TRBD1. The CDR3 totals 15 residues. Germline CDR1 LNHDA, CDR2 SQIVND (reference sequence). After removal of 5 bases from V and 1 base from J, the junction contained 8 bases not matched to a gene. CDR3 coding DNA: TGTGCCAGTAGTTTACGGACAGGTCCTTCCTACGAGCAGTACTTC. Translating it yields CASSLRTGPSYEQYF.

The rearrangement joins TRBV11-3 to TRBJ2-3; TRBD1 agrees at 9 bases. The CDR3 loop spans 14 amino acids. Germline CDR1 reads SGHNT; CDR2 reads YENEEA. With 1 base clipped from V and 7 bases from J, the junction kept 3 bases outside the gene matches. CDR3 nucleotide sequence: TGTGCCAGCAGCTTAGGGGACAGGGTAAATACGCAGTATTTT. Protein product: CASSLGDRVNTQYF.

This clone has a single count. V and J are TRBV11-3 and TRBJ2-5, with D perhaps TRBD2 (5 bases). In germline, CDR1 is SGHNT, CDR2 YENEEA. Deletions cut 5 bases from V and 4 bases from J, with 17 bases between. CDR3 length: 15 amino acids. CDR3 nucleotides: TGTGCCAGCAGCCCCAATTTCCCCGGGGTAGAGACCCAGTACTTC. Translation: CASSPNFPGVETQYF. Full variable domain (outside the CDR3, taken from reference TRBV11-3 and TRBJ2-5): EAGVVQSPRYKIIEKKQPVAFWCNPISGHNTLYWYLQNLGQGPELLIRYENEEAVDDSQLPKDRFSAERLKGVDSTLKIQPAELGDSAVYLCASSPNFPGVETQYFGPGTRLLVL.